These 8 T cell receptor beta chains were all obtained from the same sample, sequenced in a study of shared clonotypes between healthy human individuals. The repertoire was sequenced with immunoSEQ multiplex PCR; TCRdb's copy has only in-frame clones and lacks some. There are roughly 760,000 clones in the sample; around 72% occur only once, and 1.5% to 2% lies in the top ten. Specimen: memory CD4+ T cells sorted from blood. The subset: CD45RA-negative fraction. The receptors here all came from a young woman in good health.

The V call is TRBV28, the J call TRBJ2-5, with 10 nucleotides matching TRBD1. The length of the CDR3 is 14 residues. The V gene end was trimmed by 3 bases and the J gene end by 4 bases; junction bases not matched to a gene: 2. The germline gives CDR1 MDHEN, CDR2 SYDVKM. CDR3 amino acids: CASSLTGGIETQYF. The CDR3 DNA reads TGTGCCAGCAGTTTGACAGGGGGCATAGAGACCCAGTACTTC.

V gene TRBV5-4 combines with J gene TRBJ2-2; 12 bases fit TRBD2. Unmatched junction bases numbered 2, after V lost 1 base and J lost 4 bases. Germline CDR1 SGHNT, CDR2 YYREEE (reference sequence). This CDR3 is built from 16 residues. The DNA of the CDR3 is TGTGCCAGCAGCTTGCCGGGACTAGCGGGCACCGGGGAGCTGTTTTTT. Protein product: CASSLPGLAGTGELFF. Variable domain in full (rest from reference TRBV5-4 and TRBJ2-2): ETGVTQSPTHLIKTRGQQVTLRCSSQSGHNTVSWYQQALGQGPQFIFQYYREEENGRGNFPPRFSGLQFPNYSSELNVNALELDDSALYLCASSLPGLAGTGELFFGEGSRLTVL.

The chain combines TRBV2 with TRBJ2-3; TRBD2 matches 8 bases. Germline lookup yields CDR1 SNHLY and CDR2 FYNNEI. V dropped 0 bases and J dropped 2; count of bases not matched to a gene: 7. CDR3 length: 17 amino acids. Here the CDR3 DNA reads TGTGCCAGCAGTGAAGCCCTAGCGGGTACCTTCACAGATACGCAGTATTTT. Protein sequence: CASSEALAGTFTDTQYF.

This clone was observed once. The chain uses TRBV5-4 and TRBJ2-7; D might be TRBD1 (6 bases). Trimming took 3 bases from V and 3 from J, leaving 10 bases between them. Germline CDR1 is SGHNT and CDR2 is YYREEE (reference sequence). The CDR3 runs 13 residues. The CDR3 sequence is CASSWEQGYEQYF. The CDR3 nucleotides read TGTGCCAGCAGCTGGGAACAGGGCTACGAGCAGTACTTC.

V gene TRBV29-1 combines with J gene TRBJ2-1; D might be TRBD2 (5 bases). V shed 4 bases and J shed 0 bases, with 7 bases lying between them. Per the germline V gene, CDR1 is SQVTM and CDR2 is ANQGSEA. This CDR3 spans 13 amino acids. Here the CDR3 DNA reads TGCAGCGTTGTTCGGGGCTCCTACAATGAGCAGTTCTTC. Amino acid sequence: CSVVRGSYNEQFF.

This clone was seen only once. The chain couples TRBV6-6 to TRBJ1-5; possibly TRBD1 for D (6 bases). V lost 0 bases and J lost 4, with 13 bases in between. The CDR3 loop spans 16 amino acids. Germline loops: CDR1 MNHNY, CDR2 SVGAGI (reference sequence). The CDR3: CASSYSWGARNQPQHF. The CDR3 DNA sequence: TGTGCCAGCAGTTACTCCTGGGGGGCTCGGAATCAGCCCCAGCATTTT.

Here the CDR3 reads CASSLLASRSYNEQFF. CDR3 DNA: TGCGCCAGCAGCTTGTTGGCTAGCAGGAGTTATAATGAGCAGTTCTTC. This chain connects TRBV5-1 to TRBJ2-1; tentative D call: TRBD2 (5 bases). CDR1 and CDR2 from the germline V gene are SGHRS and YFSETQ. The CDR3 loop spans 16 amino acids. V lost 1 base to trimming and J lost 7 bases, with 18 bases between them. The complete variable domain, with remaining parts taken from reference TRBV5-1 and TRBJ2-1, reads KAGVTQTPRYLIKTRGQQVTLSCSPISGHRSVSWYQQTPGQGLQFLFEYFSETQRNKGNFPGRFSGRQFSNSRSEMNVSTLELGDSALYLCASSLLASRSYNEQFFGPGTRLTVL.

This clone was observed once. The chain recombines TRBV7-8 with TRBJ1-2, with 9 nucleotides matching TRBD1. This CDR3 is 15 amino acids long. Germline V gene lookup returns CDR1 SGHVS and CDR2 FQNEAQ. The V segment lost 3 bases and the J segment 6 bases; nucleotides outside the gene matches: 8. The CDR3 region is CASSFIFRDRDGYTF. Here the CDR3 DNA reads TGTGCCAGCAGCTTCATTTTCCGGGACAGGGATGGCTACACCTTC.